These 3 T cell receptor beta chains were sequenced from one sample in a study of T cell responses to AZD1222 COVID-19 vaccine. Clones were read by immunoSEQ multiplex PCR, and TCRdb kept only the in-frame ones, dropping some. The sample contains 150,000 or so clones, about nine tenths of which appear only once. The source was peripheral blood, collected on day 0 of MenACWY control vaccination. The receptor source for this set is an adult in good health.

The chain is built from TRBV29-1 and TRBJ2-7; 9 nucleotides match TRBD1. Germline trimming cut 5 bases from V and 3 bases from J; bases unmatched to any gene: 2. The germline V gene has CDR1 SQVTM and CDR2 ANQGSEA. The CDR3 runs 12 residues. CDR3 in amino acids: CSVWDRDYEQYF. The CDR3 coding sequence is TGCAGCGTTTGGGACAGGGACTACGAGCAGTACTTC.

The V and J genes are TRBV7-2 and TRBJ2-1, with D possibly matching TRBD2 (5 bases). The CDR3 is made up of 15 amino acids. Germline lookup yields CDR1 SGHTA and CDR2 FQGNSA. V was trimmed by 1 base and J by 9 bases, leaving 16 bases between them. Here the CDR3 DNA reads TGTGCCAGCAGCTTAGGGCGAGCGGAGCACGGTGAGCAGTTCTTC. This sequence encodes CASSLGRAEHGEQFF.

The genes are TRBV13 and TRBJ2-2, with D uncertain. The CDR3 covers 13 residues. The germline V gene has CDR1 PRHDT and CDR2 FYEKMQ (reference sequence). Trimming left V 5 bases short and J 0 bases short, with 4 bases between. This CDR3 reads CASSGTNTGELFF. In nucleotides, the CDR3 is TGTGCCAGCAGCGGAACGAACACCGGGGAGCTGTTTTTT.